The T cell receptor (beta chain) described here comes from a study of identical twins (dated by TCRdb to about 2016). Concerning the study at large: To test whether fetal clonotypes persist, the study used deep sequencing on TCR alpha and beta repertoires from monozygotic twins, unrelated adults of various ages, and cord blood. To rule out contamination, the twin experiments were replicated at different times with different library preparation protocols. Findings and caveats that apply to the study as a whole: Compared with coincidental sharing between unrelated individuals, out-of-frame TCR alpha sequences shared between twins had an excess of sequences with low generation probability. Because the same donors could not be followed over many years, the conclusions depended on cross-sectional statistical analysis. Zero-insertion analyses could be partly confounded by invariant T cells such as MAIT and iNKT, although diverse VJ usage argued against such confounding for most clonotypes. Abundant cord blood beta clonotypes had fewer insertions, young adult naive repertoires showed a similar but weaker trend, and memory repertoires showed no such trend. The excess sharing between twins in beta out-of-frame sequences was weaker because fewer shared sequences reduced the signal-to-noise ratio. Out-of-frame TCR alpha sharing in monozygotic twins was systematically underestimated by recombination models, whereas sharing between unrelated individuals was in agreement with the recombination models.

On this clonotype: Which antigen it targets is not known. A much larger clone lies one base from this, so it may be a read error.

The library was prepared using 5' RACE. Sequenced on an Illumina HiSeq 2000. Template switching added a universal primer binding site, and the final cDNA carried a unique molecular identifier that allowed TCR cDNA molecules to be counted accurately. First-strand cDNA for TCR alpha and beta chains was synthesized from specific primers in the conserved constant-segment region. To control for contamination, each cDNA library was double barcoded with a SMART-Mk sample barcode plus Illumina barcodes. TruSeq adapter sequences along with Illumina sample barcodes were introduced in two successive PCR steps. The TCR alpha and beta cDNA libraries were sequenced on the Illumina HiSeq platform using custom primers. The study's processing was this. MiGEC was used to process raw reads and extract unique molecular identifiers, and MiXCR was used to find CDR3 positions. Recombination models were inferred per individual with the repgenHMM and IGoR tools using an EM algorithm. The analysis of shared clonotypes was done with the tcR package in R, with sharing normalized by the product of cloneset sizes. Out-of-frame nonproductive sequences were analyzed to study raw recombination free of thymic and clonal selection effects. The public reads were reprocessed in TCRdb via fastp at Q25 and MiXCR, keeping in-frame beta chains. Each record represents a unique CDR3 protein, reported with the most common genes and DNA among its rows. These V and J calls derive from TCRdb rather than the authors' analysis. Counted in this sample were about 900,000 distinct CDR3 sequences; roughly an eighth of them appeared once. The leading ten clones occupy about 1.5% of the sample.

Spanning cysteine to phenylalanine, the CDR3 consists of 12 amino acids. Only the CDR3 DNA stays, 36 bases, in frame from base 1. Every donor was a healthy Caucasian. The twin cohort consisted of three pairs of female monozygotic twins, all aged about 18 to 29 years. The RNA used for TCR libraries was isolated from peripheral blood mononuclear cells. This sample also belongs to another study, concerning yellow fever vaccine responses in identical twins. The second study's paper adds: According to the authors, in identical twins the way T cells responded to vaccination appeared partly convergent and partly personalized. In identical twins, the study followed T cell clones that responded to the vaccine with precision.

The chain uses TRBV12-3 or TRBV12-4 and TRBJ2-1, with 8 middle bases fitting TRBD1. Sequencing was performed on PBMCs. The clonotype comes from a woman younger than 30 in good health. The sequenced DNA: TGTACCAGCAGGGGGCAGGGATTCGCCCAGTTCTTC. Translated, it gives CTSRGQGFAQFF.